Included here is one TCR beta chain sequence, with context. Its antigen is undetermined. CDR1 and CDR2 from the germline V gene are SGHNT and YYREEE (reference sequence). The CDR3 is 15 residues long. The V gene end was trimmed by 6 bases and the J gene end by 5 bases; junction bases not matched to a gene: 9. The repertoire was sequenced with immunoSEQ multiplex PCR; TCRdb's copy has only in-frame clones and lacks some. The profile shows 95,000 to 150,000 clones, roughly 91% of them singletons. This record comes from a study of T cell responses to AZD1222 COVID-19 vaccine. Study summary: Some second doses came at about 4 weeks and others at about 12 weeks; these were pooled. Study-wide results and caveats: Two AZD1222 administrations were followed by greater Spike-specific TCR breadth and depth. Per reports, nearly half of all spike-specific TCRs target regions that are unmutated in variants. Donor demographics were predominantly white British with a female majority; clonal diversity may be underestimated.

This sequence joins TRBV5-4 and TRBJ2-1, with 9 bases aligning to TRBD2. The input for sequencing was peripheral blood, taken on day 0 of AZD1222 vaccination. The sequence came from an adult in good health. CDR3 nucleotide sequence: TGTGCCAGCAAATTAGCGGGAGCGGGAAACAATGAGCAGTTCTTC. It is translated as CASKLAGAGNNEQFF.